The present T cell receptor (beta chain) was sequenced within a study of blood T cell repertoires in COVID-19. Study information: The United States, Italy and Spain supplied acute and convalescent COVID-19 samples.

V lost 0 bases and J lost 7, with 16 bases in between. The germline V gene has CDR1 MNHNS and CDR2 SASEGT. CDR3 size: 16 residues. In the original workflow: Counts of nucleated cells, estimated from reference gene primer amplification, were obtained. Assay: immunoSEQ multiplex PCR; the TCRdb copy retains only in-frame clones and omits some. The V and J calls and clone size come from that table; D and trimming were worked out from the DNA. The sample consists of about 110,000 clones, 75% to 85% of them appearing once. This receptor was identified in a woman over 75 with active or convalescent COVID-19. The rearrangement joins TRBV6-1 to TRBJ2-1; D might be TRBD1 (5 bases). The specimen sequenced was peripheral blood. The CDR3 DNA reads TGTGCCAGCAGTGAAGCCTTGGGGCAGGGAAGAAATGAGCAGTTCTTC. Protein sequence: CASSEALGQGRNEQFF.